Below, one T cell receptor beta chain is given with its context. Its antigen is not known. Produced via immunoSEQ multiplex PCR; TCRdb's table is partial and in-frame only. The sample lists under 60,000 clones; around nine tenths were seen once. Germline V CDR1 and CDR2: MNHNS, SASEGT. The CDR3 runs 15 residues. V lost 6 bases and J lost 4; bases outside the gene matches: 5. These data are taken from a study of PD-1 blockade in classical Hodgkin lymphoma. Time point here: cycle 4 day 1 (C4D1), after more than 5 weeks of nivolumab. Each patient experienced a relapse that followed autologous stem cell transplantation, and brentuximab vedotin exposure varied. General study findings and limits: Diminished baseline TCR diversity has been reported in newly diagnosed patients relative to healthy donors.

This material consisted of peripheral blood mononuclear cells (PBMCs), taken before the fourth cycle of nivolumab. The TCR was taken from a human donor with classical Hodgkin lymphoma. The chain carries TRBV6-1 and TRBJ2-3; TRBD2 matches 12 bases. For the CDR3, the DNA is TGTGCCAGCAGCGAACTAGCGGGAGGCGCAGATACGCAGTATTTT. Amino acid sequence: CASSELAGGADTQYF.